The T cell receptor beta chain under discussion was sequenced for a study of T cell changes during pregnancy in multiple sclerosis. Germline CDR1 is MNHNY and CDR2 is SVGAGI (reference sequence). The V end lost 8 bases, the J end lost 5 bases, and 6 bases lay between the germline ends. The CDR3 contains 10 residues. Profiled with immunoSEQ multiplex PCR; TCRdb holds only in-frame clones, not every one. The sample yields about 79,000 clones, just over 90% seen once. This sequence joins TRBV6-6 and TRBJ1-1, with unresolved D. The sequencing used peripheral blood, collected in the second trimester of pregnancy. This receptor was taken from a female donor in good health, enrolled as a control in a pregnancy study. The CDR3: CASEGTEAFF. CDR3 bases: TGTGCCAGCGAGGGAACTGAAGCTTTCTTT.